Listed here are 22 T cell receptor beta chains from one sample, sequenced in a study of T cells in Graves' hyperthyroidism and ophthalmopathy. The TCR beta CDR3 regions underwent amplification using RNA transcripts as the source. The HTBI primer set was used in a first-round RT-PCR of the TCR CDR3. TCRdb re-analysed the multiplex PCR reads in MiXCR, keeping a single row per CDR3 protein. The sample lists 37,000 or so distinct CDR3 sequences, 50% to 55% seen once, with roughly a sixth in the top ten. Sequencing was carried out using blood. The receptors originated from a man aged 35 to 55 with Graves' ophthalmopathy.

By share, this clonotype ranks as large. The chain uses TRBV19 and TRBJ1-2; 11 nucleotides match TRBD1. This CDR3 has 14 residues. CDR1 and CDR2 from the germline V gene are LNHDA and SQIVND (reference sequence). J gave up 7 bases and V 4 bases, and 5 bases lay outside the gene matches. CDR3 region: CASSTDRGLSGYTF. The CDR3, as DNA: TGTGCCAGTAGTACGGACAGGGGGCTGAGTGGCTACACCTTC.

The rearrangement uses TRBV20-1 and TRBJ1-1; D remains ambiguous. Germline CDR1 and CDR2: DFQATT and SNEGSKA (reference sequence). Trimming stripped 2 bases from V and 8 bases from J, with 6 bases between. There are 10 residues in the CDR3. CDR3 amino acids: CSARTEEAFF. Here the CDR3 DNA reads TGCAGTGCTAGAACCGAGGAAGCTTTCTTT.

This chain uses TRBV7-9 with TRBJ2-1; a weak D match, TRBD2 (6 bases). The CDR3 sequence is 14 residues long. CDR1 and CDR2 from the germline V gene are SEHNR and FQNEAQ (reference sequence). V dropped 6 bases and J dropped 6 bases, with 15 bases sitting between them. The DNA of the CDR3 is TGTGCCAGCAGGTCAGGACTATACAGCAATGAGCAGTTCTTC. Its translation: CASRSGLYSNEQFF. Using reference TRBV7-9 and TRBJ2-1 for the parts outside the CDR3, the full variable domain is DTGVSQNPRHKITKRGQNVTFRCDPISEHNRLYWYRQTLGQGPEFLTYFQNEAQLEKSRLLSDRFSAERPKGSFSTLEIQRTEQGDSAMYLCASRSGLYSNEQFFGPGTRLTVL.

The chain links TRBV12-3 or TRBV12-4 to TRBJ1-2; 8 bases line up with TRBD1. With 5 bases clipped from V and 7 bases from J, the junction kept 9 bases outside the gene matches. The CDR3 has 14 residues. For the CDR3, the DNA is TGTGCCAGCAGTCCGCCACAGGGGGAGGTTGGCTACACCTTC. Amino acid sequence: CASSPPQGEVGYTF.

The rearrangement joins TRBV7-2 to TRBJ1-6, with 8 bases identical to TRBD1. The trim removed 3 bases at V and 10 bases at J, leaving 8 bases unmatched. The germline V gene encodes CDR1 SGHTA and CDR2 FQGNSA. The CDR3 length is 15 residues. Here the CDR3 DNA reads TGTGCCAGCAGCTTGGATCCAGGGGGCTCGTCACCCCTCCACTTT. This codes for CASSLDPGGSSPLHF.

The chain is built from TRBV20-1 and TRBJ1-1; D might be TRBD1 (5 bases). This CDR3 region has 14 residues. Trimming removed 6 bases at V and 4 bases at J, with 18 bases between. Germline lookup yields CDR1 DFQATT and CDR2 SNEGSKA (reference sequence). The CDR3 DNA follows: TGCAGTGCGGAGAGGCCCCCGGGGGTCACTGAAGCTTTCTTT. Residues: CSAERPPGVTEAFF.

This clonotype was counted a single time. The chain employs TRBV7-9 and TRBJ1-2; D is unclear. Trimming took 3 bases from V and 0 from J, leaving 11 bases between them. The CDR3 contains 15 residues. The germline V gene encodes CDR1 SEHNR and CDR2 FQNEAQ (reference sequence). The CDR3 bases are TGTGCCAGCAGCTTTGGAACCGGGACTAACTATGGCTACACCTTC. Protein product: CASSFGTGTNYGYTF.

The J gene is TRBJ1-5, the V gene TRBV20-1, with a possible D match to TRBD1 (6 bases). The CDR3 totals 14 residues. With 1 base removed from V and 11 bases from J, the gap between germline ends came to 18 bases. Germline assignment: CDR1 DFQATT and CDR2 SNEGSKA (reference sequence). The CDR3 region is CSARGRQGWETQHF. The CDR3 DNA reads TGCAGTGCTAGAGGGCGGCAGGGGTGGGAGACCCAGCATTTT.

The rearrangement links TRBV9 to TRBJ2-3; 11 bases are shared with TRBD2. After removal of 3 bases from V and 2 bases from J, the junction contained 2 bases not matched to a gene. Germline-derived CDR1 and CDR2 are SGDLS and YYNGEE. The CDR3 spans 15 residues. The CDR3 region has the DNA TGTGCCAGCAGCGCGGGACTAGCGGACACAGATACGCAGTATTTT. The encoded protein is CASSAGLADTDTQYF.

This clonotype was recorded many times. The chain employs TRBV12-3 or TRBV12-4 and TRBJ1-5; no firm D call. The CDR3 runs 13 residues. Trimming took off 4 bases at V and 5 bases at J, with 9 bases between the two ends. CDR3 DNA sequence: TGTGCCAGCAGTTCCGGTTACGATCAGCCCCAGCATTTT. It is translated as CASSSGYDQPQHF.

This clonotype was recorded at least ten times. The DNA for the CDR3 is TGCAGCGTTGAAGAAGAGCCGGGACAGGGGCCCGCAGATACGCAGTATTTT. This translates into CSVEEEPGQGPADTQYF. The chain has TRBV29-1 and TRBJ2-3; TRBD1 matches at 10 bases. The J segment lost 4 bases and the V segment lost 0 bases, leaving 10 bases of the junction unmatched. The CDR3 is 17 amino acids. Per the germline V gene, CDR1 is SQVTM and CDR2 is ANQGSEA.

V gene TRBV7-2 combines with J gene TRBJ2-7; 7 positions match TRBD1. CDR3 length: 14 amino acids. V dropped 6 bases and J dropped 2; count of bases not matched to a gene: 7. Germline V lookup: CDR1 SGHTA, CDR2 FQGNSA. DNA for the CDR3: TGTGCCAGCAGTTATCCCGGGACAGCCTACGAGCAGTACTTC. It encodes CASSYPGTAYEQYF.

A remark on this clonotype: The germline gene is not matched at one end of the junction; a read error may be the cause. The chain is built from TRBV7-6 and TRBJ2-7; no firm D call. CDR1 and CDR2 from the germline V gene are SGHVS and FNYEAQ. This CDR3 is 14 amino acids long. The CDR3 spells CVSSLVNGAYERYF. The CDR3 DNA is TGTGTCAGCAGCTTGGTAAACGGCGCCTACGAGCGGTACTTC.

This clonotype was detected ten times or more. The genes are TRBV6-1 and TRBJ2-1, with D perhaps given as TRBD1 or TRBD2 (7 bases each). The CDR3 has 14 amino acids. V dropped 5 bases and J dropped 1 base, with 9 bases sitting between them. The germline CDR1 and CDR2 sequences are MNHNS and SASEGT. The CDR3 DNA reads as TGTGCCAGCAGTCAGGGGGGGTCCTACAATGAGCAGTTCTTC. It yields the protein CASSQGGSYNEQFF.

The chain carries TRBV20-1 and TRBJ1-5, with D maybe TRBD1 (5 bases). The CDR3 length is 13 residues. Between the trimmed V and J ends, which lost 3 bases and 7 bases, there was a span of 13 bases. Germline V CDR1 and CDR2: DFQATT, SNEGSKA (reference sequence). As DNA, the CDR3 is TGCAGTGCTAGGCGGGGCGGGGGGCAGCCCCAGCATTTT. It is translated as CSARRGGGQPQHF.

This chain uses TRBV20-1 with TRBJ2-3; possibly TRBD2 for D (5 bases). Germline V gene data show CDR1 as DFQATT and CDR2 as SNEGSKA (reference sequence). The CDR3 sequence is 15 residues long. V lost 6 bases, J lost 4 bases, and 20 bases lay in between. The CDR3 spells CSASSPDSDADTQYF. Written as DNA, the CDR3 is TGCAGTGCCAGCTCACCGGACTCGGACGCAGATACGCAGTATTTT.

This clonotype was seen repeatedly, ten times or more. J is TRBJ1-5 and V is TRBV18; unclear D gene. Germline values: CDR1 KGHSH, CDR2 LQKENI. V was clipped by 4 bases and J by 9 bases, with 13 bases between them. The CDR3 contains 13 residues. The DNA of the CDR3 is TGTGCCAGCTCACTTACCTCCGGGCCGCCCCAGCATTTT. Amino acids: CASSLTSGPPQHF.

In its sample, this clonotype was seen many times. In DNA, the CDR3 is TGTGCCAGCAGTTACCTTGCGGGGGGAAAAGAGACCCAGTACTTC. This encodes CASSYLAGGKETQYF. The J gene is TRBJ2-5, the V gene TRBV2; 8 nucleotides align to TRBD2. This CDR3 is 15 amino acids long. V was pared by 5 bases and J by 3 bases, with 8 bases of the junction left unmatched. In germline, CDR1 is SNHLY, CDR2 FYNNEI. Combining the CDR3 with reference TRBV2 and TRBJ2-5 gives the whole variable domain EPEVTQTPSHQVTQMGQEVILRCVPISNHLYFYWYRQILGQKVEFLVSFYNNEISEKSEIFDDQFSVERPDGSNFTLKIRSTKLEDSAMYFCASSYLAGGKETQYFGPGTRLLVL.

The V and J genes are TRBV12-3 or TRBV12-4 and TRBJ1-5, with TRBD1 matching 7 bases. After removal of 3 bases from V and 5 bases from J, the junction contained 7 bases not matched to a gene. The CDR3 extends over 15 amino acids. CDR3 in DNA: TGTGCCAGCAGTTTGGCAGGGGGGAGGGATCAGCCCCAGCATTTT. Its protein is CASSLAGGRDQPQHF.

The V gene is TRBV5-6, the J gene TRBJ2-5, with 10 bases matching TRBD1. Per germline, CDR1 SGHDT and CDR2 YYEEEE. The CDR3 runs 15 residues. The ends lost 5 bases at V and 5 bases at J; junction bases unmatched: 9. The CDR3 region is CASSRQGAFGETQYF. The CDR3 nucleotides are TGTGCCAGCAGTAGACAGGGGGCGTTTGGGGAGACCCAGTACTTC.

The V call is TRBV29-1, the J call TRBJ2-3; TRBD2 is a possible D gene (5 bases). V lost 6 bases, J lost 2 bases, and 18 bases lay in between. The CDR3 is 15 residues long. Per germline, CDR1 SQVTM and CDR2 ANQGSEA. The CDR3 protein is CSVGGDAFNTDTQYF. As DNA, the CDR3 is TGCAGCGTAGGAGGTGATGCCTTTAACACAGATACGCAGTATTTT.

The chain has TRBV7-9 and TRBJ1-2, with 7 bases that match TRBD1. Germline lookup yields CDR1 SEHNR and CDR2 FQNEAQ (reference sequence). The junction had 10 bases not matched to a gene; V was cut back by 1 base and J by 5 bases. There are 16 residues in the CDR3. The CDR3 loop is CASSLDQTGTAYGYTF. The CDR3 DNA reads as TGTGCCAGCAGCTTAGATCAGACCGGGACAGCGTATGGCTACACCTTC.